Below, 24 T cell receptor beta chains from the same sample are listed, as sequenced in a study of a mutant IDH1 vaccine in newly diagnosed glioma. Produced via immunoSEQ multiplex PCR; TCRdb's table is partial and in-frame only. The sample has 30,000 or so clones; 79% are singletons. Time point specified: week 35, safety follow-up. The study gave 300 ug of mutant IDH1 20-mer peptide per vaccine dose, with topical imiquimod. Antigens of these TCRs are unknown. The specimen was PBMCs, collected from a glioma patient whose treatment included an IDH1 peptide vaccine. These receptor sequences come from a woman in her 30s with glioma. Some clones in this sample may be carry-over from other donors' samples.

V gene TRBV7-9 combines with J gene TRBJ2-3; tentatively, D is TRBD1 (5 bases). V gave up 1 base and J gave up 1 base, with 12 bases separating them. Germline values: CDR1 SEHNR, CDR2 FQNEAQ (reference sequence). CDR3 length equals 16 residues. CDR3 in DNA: TGTGCCAGCAGCTTAGTGGCAGGGTCTGGCACAGATACGCAGTATTTT. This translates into CASSLVAGSGTDTQYF.

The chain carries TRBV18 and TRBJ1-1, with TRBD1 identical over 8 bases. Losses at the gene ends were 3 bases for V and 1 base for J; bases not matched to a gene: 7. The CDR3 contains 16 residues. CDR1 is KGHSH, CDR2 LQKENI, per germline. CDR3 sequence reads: CASSPTQGGTNTEAFF. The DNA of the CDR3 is TGTGCCAGCTCACCCACACAGGGGGGAACGAACACTGAAGCTTTCTTT.

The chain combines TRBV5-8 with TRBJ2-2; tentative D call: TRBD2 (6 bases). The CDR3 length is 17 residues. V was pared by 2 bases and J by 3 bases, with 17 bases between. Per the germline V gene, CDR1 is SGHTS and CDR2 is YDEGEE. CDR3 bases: TGTGCCAGCAGCTTTGTAGTCGGGACTCATGACACCGGGGAGCTGTTTTTT. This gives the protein CASSFVVGTHDTGELFF.

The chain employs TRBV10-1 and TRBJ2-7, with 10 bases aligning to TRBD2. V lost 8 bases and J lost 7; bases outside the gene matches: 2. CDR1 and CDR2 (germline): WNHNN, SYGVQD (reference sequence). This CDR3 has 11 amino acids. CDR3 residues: CASSSGSEQYF. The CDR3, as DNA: TGCGCCAGCTCTAGCGGGAGTGAGCAGTACTTC.

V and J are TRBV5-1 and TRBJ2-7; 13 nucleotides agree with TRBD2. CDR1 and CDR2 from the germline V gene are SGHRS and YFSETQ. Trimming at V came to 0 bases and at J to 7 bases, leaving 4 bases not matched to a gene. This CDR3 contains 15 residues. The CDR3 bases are TGCGCCAGCAGCTTGGGGACTAGCGGGGGTCAGGAGCAGTACTTC. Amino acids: CASSLGTSGGQEQYF.

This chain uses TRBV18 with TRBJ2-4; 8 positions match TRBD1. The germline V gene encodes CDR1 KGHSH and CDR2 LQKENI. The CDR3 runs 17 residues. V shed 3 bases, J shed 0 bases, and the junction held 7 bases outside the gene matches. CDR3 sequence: CASSPRQGSLAKNIQYF. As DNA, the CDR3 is TGTGCCAGCTCACCGAGACAGGGGTCGCTAGCCAAAAACATTCAGTACTTC. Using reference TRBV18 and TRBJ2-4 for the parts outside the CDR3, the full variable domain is NAGVMQNPRHLVRRRGQEARLRCSPMKGHSHVYWYRQLPEEGLKFMVYLQKENIIDESGMPKERFSAEFPKEGPSILRIQQVVRGDSAAYFCASSPRQGSLAKNIQYFGAGTRLSVL.

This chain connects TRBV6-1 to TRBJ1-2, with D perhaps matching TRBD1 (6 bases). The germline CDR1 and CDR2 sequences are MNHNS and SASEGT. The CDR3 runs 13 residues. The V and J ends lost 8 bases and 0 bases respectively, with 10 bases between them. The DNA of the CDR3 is TGTGCCAGCTGGGACACCACTAACTATGGCTACACCTTC. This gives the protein CASWDTTNYGYTF.

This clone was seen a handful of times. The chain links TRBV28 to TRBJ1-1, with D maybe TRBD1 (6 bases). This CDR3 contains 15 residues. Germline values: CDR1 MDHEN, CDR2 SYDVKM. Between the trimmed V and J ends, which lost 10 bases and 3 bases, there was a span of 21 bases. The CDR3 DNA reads TGTGCCACCGTGGGGGGCGAATTCCGTGACACTGAAGCTTTCTTT. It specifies CATVGGEFRDTEAFF.

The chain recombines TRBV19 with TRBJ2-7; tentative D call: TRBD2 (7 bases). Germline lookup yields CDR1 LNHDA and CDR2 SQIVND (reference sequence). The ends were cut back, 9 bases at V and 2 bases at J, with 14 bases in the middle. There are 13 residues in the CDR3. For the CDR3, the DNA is TGTGCCAGCGGGGGGCGAGGGACCTACGAGCAGTACTTC. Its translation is CASGGRGTYEQYF.

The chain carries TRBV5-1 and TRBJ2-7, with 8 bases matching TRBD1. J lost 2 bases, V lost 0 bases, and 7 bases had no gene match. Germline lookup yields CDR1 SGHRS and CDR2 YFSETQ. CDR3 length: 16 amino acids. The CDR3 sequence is CASSLDSGTGPYEQYF. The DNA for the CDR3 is TGCGCCAGCAGCTTGGACTCCGGGACAGGACCCTACGAGCAGTACTTC.

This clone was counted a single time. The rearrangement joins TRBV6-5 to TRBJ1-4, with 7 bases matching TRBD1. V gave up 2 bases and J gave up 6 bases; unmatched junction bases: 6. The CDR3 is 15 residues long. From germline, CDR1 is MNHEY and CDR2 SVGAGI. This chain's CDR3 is CASSYATGTYEKLFF. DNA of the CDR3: TGTGCCAGCAGTTACGCGACAGGGACCTATGAAAAACTGTTTTTT.

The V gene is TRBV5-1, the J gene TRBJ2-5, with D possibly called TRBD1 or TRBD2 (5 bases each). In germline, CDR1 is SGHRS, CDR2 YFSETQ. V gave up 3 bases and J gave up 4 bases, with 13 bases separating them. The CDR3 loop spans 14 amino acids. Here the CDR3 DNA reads TGCGCCAGCAGCTACCAAACTGGGGGAGAGACCCAGTACTTC. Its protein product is CASSYQTGGETQYF.

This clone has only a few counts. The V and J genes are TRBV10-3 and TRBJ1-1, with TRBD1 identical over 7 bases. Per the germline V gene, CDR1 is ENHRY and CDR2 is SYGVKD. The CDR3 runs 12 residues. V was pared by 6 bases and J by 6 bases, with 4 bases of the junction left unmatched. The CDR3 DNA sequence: TGTGCCATCAGAACAGGGGAGGCTGAAGCTTTCTTT. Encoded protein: CAIRTGEAEAFF.

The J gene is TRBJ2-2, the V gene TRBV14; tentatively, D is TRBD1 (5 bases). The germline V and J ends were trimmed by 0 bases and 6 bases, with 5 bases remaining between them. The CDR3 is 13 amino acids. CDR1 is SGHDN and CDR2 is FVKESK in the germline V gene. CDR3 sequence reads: CASSQEGAGELFF. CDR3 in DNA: TGTGCCAGCAGCCAAGAAGGGGCCGGGGAGCTGTTTTTT.

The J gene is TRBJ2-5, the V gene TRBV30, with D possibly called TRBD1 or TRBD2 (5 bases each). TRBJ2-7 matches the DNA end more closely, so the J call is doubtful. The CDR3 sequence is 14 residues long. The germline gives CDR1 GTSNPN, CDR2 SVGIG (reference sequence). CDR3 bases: TGTGCCTGGAGCCGGGGCCTCTCACGGGACGAGCAGTACTTC. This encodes CAWSRGLSRDEQYF.

In DNA, the CDR3 is TGTGCCAGCAGCCCCCGACAAACCTTCGGGGAGCTGTTTTTT. This encodes CASSPRQTFGELFF. The rearrangement joins TRBV7-2 to TRBJ2-2; no clear D gene. Germline CDR1 is SGHTA and CDR2 is FQGNSA. The CDR3 totals 14 residues. V lost 5 bases to trimming and J lost 7 bases, with 14 bases between them.

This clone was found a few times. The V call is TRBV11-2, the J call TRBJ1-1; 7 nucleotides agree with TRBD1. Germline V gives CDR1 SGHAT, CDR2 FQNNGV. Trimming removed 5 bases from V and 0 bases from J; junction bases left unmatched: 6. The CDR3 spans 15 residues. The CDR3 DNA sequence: TGTGCCAGCAGCCTGGGACAGACTATGAACACTGAAGCTTTCTTT. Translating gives CASSLGQTMNTEAFF. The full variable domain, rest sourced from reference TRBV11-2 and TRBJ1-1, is EAGVAQSPRYKIIEKRQSVAFWCNPISGHATLYWYQQILGQGPKLLIQFQNNGVVDDSQLPKDRFSAERLKGVDSTLKIQPAKLEDSAVYLCASSLGQTMNTEAFFGQGTRLTVV.

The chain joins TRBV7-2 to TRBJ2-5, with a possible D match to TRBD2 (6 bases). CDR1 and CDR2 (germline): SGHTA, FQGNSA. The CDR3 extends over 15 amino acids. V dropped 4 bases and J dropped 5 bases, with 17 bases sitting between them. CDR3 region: CASSSTGLGLETQYF. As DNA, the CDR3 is TGTGCCAGCAGCTCGACGGGACTGGGCCTGGAGACCCAGTACTTC. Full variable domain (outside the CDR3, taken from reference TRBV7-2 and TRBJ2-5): GAGVSQSPSNKVTEKGKDVELRCDPISGHTALYWYRQSLGQGLEFLIYFQGNSAPDKSGLPSDRFSAERTGGSVSTLTIQRTQQEDSAVYLCASSSTGLGLETQYFGPGTRLLVL.

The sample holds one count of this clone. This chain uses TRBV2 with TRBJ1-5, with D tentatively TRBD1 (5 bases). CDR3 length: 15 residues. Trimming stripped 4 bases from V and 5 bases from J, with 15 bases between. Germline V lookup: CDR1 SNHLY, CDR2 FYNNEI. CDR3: CASSGRGAGDQPQHF. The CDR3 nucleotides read TGTGCCAGCAGTGGCCGAGGGGCCGGGGATCAGCCCCAGCATTTT.

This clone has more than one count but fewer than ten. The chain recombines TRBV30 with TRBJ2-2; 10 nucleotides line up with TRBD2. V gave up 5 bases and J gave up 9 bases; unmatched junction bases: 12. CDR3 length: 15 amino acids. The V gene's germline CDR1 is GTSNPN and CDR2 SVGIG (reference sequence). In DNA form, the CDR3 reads TGTGCCTGGGAAACCGGGCTAGCGGGAGCAAGGGAGCTGTTTTTT. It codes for CAWETGLAGARELFF.

The chain's CDR3 is CASSFRLASDEQYF. CDR3 in DNA: TGTGCCAGCAGTTTCCGACTAGCGTCCGACGAGCAGTACTTC. V gene TRBV28 combines with J gene TRBJ2-7; 8 bases match TRBD2. Per germline, CDR1 MDHEN and CDR2 SYDVKM. The CDR3 runs to 14 residues. The ends lost 3 bases at V and 5 bases at J; junction bases unmatched: 6.

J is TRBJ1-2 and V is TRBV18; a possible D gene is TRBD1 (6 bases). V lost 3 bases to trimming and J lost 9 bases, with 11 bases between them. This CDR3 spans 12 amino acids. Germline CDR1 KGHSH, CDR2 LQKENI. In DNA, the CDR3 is TGTGCCAGCTCACCGGTACAGGGAAGCTACACCTTC. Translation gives CASSPVQGSYTF.

This chain's CDR3 is CATSRLQGTNYGYTF. The CDR3 DNA is TGTGCCACCAGCAGACTACAGGGAACTAACTATGGCTACACCTTC. This chain uses TRBV15 with TRBJ1-2; TRBD1 is a possible D gene (6 bases). The CDR3 runs to 15 residues. Trimming took off 2 bases at V and 0 bases at J, with 10 bases between the two ends. CDR1 is LNHNV and CDR2 is YYDKDF in the germline V gene (reference sequence).

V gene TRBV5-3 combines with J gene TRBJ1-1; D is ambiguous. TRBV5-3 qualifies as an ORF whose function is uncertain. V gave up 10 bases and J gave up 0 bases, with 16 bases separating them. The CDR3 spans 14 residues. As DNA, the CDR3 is TGTGCCGCCCCCTCGGGCGGACTGAACACTGAAGCTTTCTTT. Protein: CAAPSGGLNTEAFF.